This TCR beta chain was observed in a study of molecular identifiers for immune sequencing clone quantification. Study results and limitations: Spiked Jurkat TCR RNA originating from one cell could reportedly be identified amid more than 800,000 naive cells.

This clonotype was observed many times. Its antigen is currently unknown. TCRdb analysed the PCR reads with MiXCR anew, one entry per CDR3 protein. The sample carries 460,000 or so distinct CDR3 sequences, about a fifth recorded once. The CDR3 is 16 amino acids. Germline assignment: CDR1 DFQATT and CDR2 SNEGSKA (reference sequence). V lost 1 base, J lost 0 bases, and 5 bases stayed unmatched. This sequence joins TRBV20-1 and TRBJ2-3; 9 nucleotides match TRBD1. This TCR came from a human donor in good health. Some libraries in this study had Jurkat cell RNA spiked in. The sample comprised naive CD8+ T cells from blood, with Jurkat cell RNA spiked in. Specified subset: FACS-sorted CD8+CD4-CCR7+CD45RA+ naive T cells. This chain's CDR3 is CSARVTGTGSTDTQYF. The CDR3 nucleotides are TGCAGTGCTAGAGTCACCGGGACAGGGAGCACAGATACGCAGTATTTT.